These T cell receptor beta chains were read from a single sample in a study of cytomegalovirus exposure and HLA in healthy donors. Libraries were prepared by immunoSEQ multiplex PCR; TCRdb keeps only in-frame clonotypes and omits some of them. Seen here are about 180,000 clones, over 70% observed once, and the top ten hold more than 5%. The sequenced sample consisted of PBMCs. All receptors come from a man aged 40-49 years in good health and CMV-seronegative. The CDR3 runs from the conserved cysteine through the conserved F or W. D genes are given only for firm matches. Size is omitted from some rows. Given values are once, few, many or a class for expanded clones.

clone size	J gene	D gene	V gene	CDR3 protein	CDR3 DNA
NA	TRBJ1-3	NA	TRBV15	CATSRDLATSSGNTIYF	TGTGCCACCAGCAGAGATCTCGCCACGAGCTCTGGAAACACCATATATTTT
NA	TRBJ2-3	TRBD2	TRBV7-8	CASRPSGWGADTQYF	TGTGCCAGCAGGCCTAGCGGTTGGGGTGCAGATACGCAGTATTTT
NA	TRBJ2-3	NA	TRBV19	CASSLVRTDTQYF	TGTGCCAGTAGCCTAGTACGGACAGATACGCAGTATTTT
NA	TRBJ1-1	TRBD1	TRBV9	CASSPYPRTGLGNTEAFF	TGTGCCAGCAGCCCTTACCCCCGGACAGGACTCGGGAACACTGAAGCTTTCTTT
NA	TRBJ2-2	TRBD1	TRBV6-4	CASLTTFDPGGTGELFF	TGTGCCAGCCTAACAACGTTCGACCCAGGGGGCACCGGGGAGCTGTTTTTT
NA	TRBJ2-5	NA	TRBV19	CASNPGEPQETQYF	TGTGCCAGCAACCCCGGAGAACCTCAAGAGACCCAGTACTTC
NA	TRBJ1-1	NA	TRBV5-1	CASSQGQNTEAFF	TGCGCCAGCAGCCAAGGACAGAACACTGAAGCTTTCTTT
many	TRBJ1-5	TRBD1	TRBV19	CASAPGQGGRSNQPQHF	TGTGCCAGTGCTCCGGGACAGGGGGGAAGAAGCAATCAGCCCCAGCATTTT
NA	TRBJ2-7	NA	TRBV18	CASSQDRYEQYF	TGTGCCAGCTCACAAGACAGATACGAGCAGTACTTC
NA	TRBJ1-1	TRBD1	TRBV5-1	CASSGGQGNTEAFF	TGCGCCAGCAGCGGGGGACAGGGGAACACTGAAGCTTTCTTT
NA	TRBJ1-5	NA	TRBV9	CASSVQGDSNQPQHF	TGTGCCAGCAGCGTCCAGGGCGATAGCAATCAGCCCCAGCATTTT
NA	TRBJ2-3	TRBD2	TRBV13	CASSPPRGGQGDTQYF	TGTGCCAGCAGCCCCCCCCGGGGGGGCCAAGGAGATACGCAGTATTTT
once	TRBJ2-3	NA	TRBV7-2	CASSLGGSGRIVSQYF	TGTGCCAGCAGCTTAGGTGGTAGTGGTCGCATCGTTTCACAGTATTTT
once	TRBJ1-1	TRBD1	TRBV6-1	CASSDPGQMNTEAFF	TGTGCCAGCAGTGACCCGGGACAGATGAACACTGAAGCTTTCTTT
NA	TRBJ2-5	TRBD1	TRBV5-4	CASSLMTGQRQETQYF	TGTGCCAGCAGCTTGATGACGGGACAGAGACAAGAGACCCAGTACTTC
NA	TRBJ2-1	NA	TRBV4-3	CASSQDLGGIEQFF	TGCGCCAGCAGCCAAGATTTGGGCGGGATCGAGCAGTTCTTC
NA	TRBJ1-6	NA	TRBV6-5	CASSYSGDTYSPLHF	TGTGCCAGCAGTTACTCTGGGGACACCTATTCACCCCTCCACTTT
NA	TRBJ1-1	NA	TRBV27	CASSFSRDTKNTEAFF	TGTGCCAGCAGTTTCTCGAGGGACACCAAGAACACTGAAGCTTTCTTT
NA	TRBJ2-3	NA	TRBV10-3	CAISDGASGTDTQYF	TGTGCCATCAGTGATGGTGCTAGCGGCACAGATACGCAGTATTTT
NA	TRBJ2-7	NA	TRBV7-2	CASSFRAVSSYEQYF	TGTGCCAGCAGCTTTCGAGCGGTTAGCTCCTACGAGCAGTACTTC
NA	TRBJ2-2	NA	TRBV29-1	CSADGGHTGELFF	TGCAGCGCCGACGGGGGGCACACCGGGGAGCTGTTTTTT
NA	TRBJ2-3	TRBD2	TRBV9	CASSVEGTSEADTQYF	TGTGCCAGCAGCGTAGAGGGGACTAGCGAGGCAGATACGCAGTATTTT
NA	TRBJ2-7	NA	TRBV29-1	CSVQPGAYEQYF	TGCAGCGTCCAGCCGGGGGCCTACGAGCAGTACTTC
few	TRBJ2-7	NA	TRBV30	CASSGGSYEQYF	TGTGCGAGCTCAGGGGGGTCCTACGAGCAGTACTTC
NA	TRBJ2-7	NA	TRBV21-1	CASSTWREKSYEQYF	TGTGCCAGCAGCACCTGGAGGGAAAAATCCTACGAGCAGTACTTC
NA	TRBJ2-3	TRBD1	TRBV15	CATSRVQGAVDTQYF	TGTGCCACCAGCAGAGTACAGGGGGCTGTAGATACGCAGTATTTT
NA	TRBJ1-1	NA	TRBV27	CASSLGPWATEAFF	TGTGCCAGCAGTTTAGGTCCCTGGGCAACTGAAGCTTTCTTT
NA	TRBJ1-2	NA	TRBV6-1	CASSVGLGAANYGYTF	TGTGCCAGCAGTGTAGGGTTAGGGGCTGCTAACTATGGCTACACCTTC
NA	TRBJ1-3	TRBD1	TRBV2	CASSATGAGNTIYF	TGTGCCAGCAGTGCTACAGGGGCTGGAAACACCATATATTTT
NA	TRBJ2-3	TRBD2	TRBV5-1	CASSLVVAGDTDTQYF	TGCGCCAGCAGCTTGGTAGTAGCGGGGGACACAGATACGCAGTATTTT
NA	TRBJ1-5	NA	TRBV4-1	CASSQDGGLGNQPQHF	TGCGCCAGCAGCCAAGATGGGGGGTTGGGCAATCAGCCCCAGCATTTT
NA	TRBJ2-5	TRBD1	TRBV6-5	CASSYSGTGNIETQYF	TGTGCCAGCAGTTACTCGGGGACAGGGAATATAGAGACCCAGTACTTC
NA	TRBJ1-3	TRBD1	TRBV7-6	CASSRQGVDGNTIYF	TGTGCCAGCAGCCGACAGGGGGTGGATGGAAACACCATATATTTT
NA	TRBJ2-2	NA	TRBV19	CASSMMTRQGYTGELFF	TGTGCCAGTAGTATGATGACCCGGCAGGGATACACCGGGGAGCTGTTTTTT
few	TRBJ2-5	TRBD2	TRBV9	CASSGGSGRSQETQYF	TGTGCCAGCAGCGGTGGTAGCGGGAGGTCCCAAGAGACCCAGTACTTC
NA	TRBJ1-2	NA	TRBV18	CASSPQSTGSPPYGYTF	TGTGCCAGCTCACCACAAAGTACCGGGTCTCCACCCTATGGCTACACCTTC
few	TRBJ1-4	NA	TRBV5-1	CASSFSANEKLFF	TGCGCCAGCAGCTTTTCAGCTAATGAAAAACTGTTTTTT
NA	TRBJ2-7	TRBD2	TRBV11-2	CASSPWTSGSDQYF	TGTGCCAGCAGCCCCTGGACTAGCGGGAGCGACCAGTACTTC
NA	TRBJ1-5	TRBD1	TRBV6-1	CASSGRDRGNGYNQPQHF	TGTGCCAGCAGTGGCCGGGACAGGGGGAATGGCTACAATCAGCCCCAGCATTTT
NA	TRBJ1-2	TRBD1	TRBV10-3	CAISDKDRGLYGYTF	TGTGCCATCAGCGACAAGGACAGGGGCCTCTATGGCTACACCTTC
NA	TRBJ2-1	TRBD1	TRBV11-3	CASTRTGEVNSYNEQFF	TGTGCCAGCACCCGGACAGGGGAGGTTAACTCCTACAATGAGCAGTTCTTC
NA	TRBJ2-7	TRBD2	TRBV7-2	CASSLGGTRAYEQYF	TGTGCCAGCAGCCTGGGTGGGACTAGAGCCTACGAGCAGTACTTC